This TCR beta chain was recorded in a study of blood T cell repertoires in COVID-19. As for the study in general: Sources were T cells, B-cell-depleted T cells, or PBMCs; the material itself was cDNA or gDNA.

CDR1 is LNHDA, CDR2 SQIVND, per germline (reference sequence). The CDR3 totals 16 residues. Deletions cut 4 bases from V and 7 bases from J, with 20 bases between. The data were produced by immunoSEQ multiplex PCR, yet TCRdb's version contains in-frame clones alone and is incomplete. The table shows 150,000 or so clones, with over 75% occurring only once. The rearrangement links TRBV19 to TRBJ1-5, with a possible D match to TRBD1 (6 bases). Specimen: peripheral blood. The TCR comes from a man in his fifties or sixties who had recovered from COVID-19. The DNA for the CDR3 is TGTGCCAGTAGTAGCCGCCCACCAGGGGTTTCCCAGCCCCAGCATTTT. It encodes CASSSRPPGVSQPQHF.